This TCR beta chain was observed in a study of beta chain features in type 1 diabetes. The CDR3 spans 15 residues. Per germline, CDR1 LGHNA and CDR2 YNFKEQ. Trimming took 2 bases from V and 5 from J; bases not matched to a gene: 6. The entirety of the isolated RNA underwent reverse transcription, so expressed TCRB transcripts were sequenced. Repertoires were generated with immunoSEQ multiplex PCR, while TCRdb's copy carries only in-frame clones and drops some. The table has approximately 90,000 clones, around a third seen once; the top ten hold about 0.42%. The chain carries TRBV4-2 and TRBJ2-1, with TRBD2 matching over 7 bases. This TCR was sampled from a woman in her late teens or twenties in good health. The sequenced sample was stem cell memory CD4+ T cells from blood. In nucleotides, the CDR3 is TGTGCCAGCAGCCAAATCTCGGGAGGTCACAATGAGCAGTTCTTC. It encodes CASSQISGGHNEQFF.